These T cell receptor beta chains were read from a single sample in a study of regulatory T cells in long-lasting Graves disease. TCRdb re-derived calls from the multiplex PCR reads in MiXCR, one entry per CDR3 protein. The sample has some 500,000 distinct CDR3 sequences, roughly 13% seen once; the top ten hold 10%. This same sample was also part of a study on T cells in Graves' hyperthyroidism and ophthalmopathy.

Source: peripheral blood mononuclear cells (PBMCs), taken at new diagnosis, from a patient treated with antithyroid drugs. Source of these receptors: a man aged 25 to 40 with Graves disease. Each CDR3 is given with its conserved first and last residue. A D gene is named only where the DNA matches it firmly. The listing skips clone size in some rows; elsewhere it reads once, few, many or a size class.

CDR3nt: TGTGCCAGCAGCGAAGGACAGGGAATTTCACCCCTCCACTTT; CDR3aa: CASSEGQGISPLHF; j_gene: TRBJ1-6; d_gene: TRBD1; abundance: few; v_gene: TRBV9
CDR3nt: TGTGCCAGCAGGAGAGGGGGAGGGGGCTACACCTTC; CDR3aa: CASRRGGGGYTF; j_gene: TRBJ1-2; d_gene: -; abundance: -; v_gene: TRBV6-1
CDR3nt: TGTGCCAGCAGCACCCGGACAGTAAATTCACCCCTCCACTTT; CDR3aa: CASSTRTVNSPLHF; j_gene: TRBJ1-6; d_gene: -; abundance: many; v_gene: TRBV7-2
CDR3nt: TGTGCCAGCAGTGCGGAAACTGGGGAGATTCAGCCCCAGCATTTT; CDR3aa: CASSAETGEIQPQHF; j_gene: TRBJ1-5; d_gene: -; abundance: many; v_gene: TRBV2
CDR3nt: TGTGCCAGCAGCCTTACTCCACGGAACACTGAAGCTTTCTTT; CDR3aa: CASSLTPRNTEAFF; j_gene: TRBJ1-1; d_gene: -; abundance: many; v_gene: TRBV28
CDR3nt: TGTGCCAGCAAAGGGTGGGGTGCGAGAGCTAACTATGGCTACACCTTC; CDR3aa: CASKGWGARANYGYTF; j_gene: TRBJ1-2; d_gene: -; abundance: many; v_gene: TRBV27
CDR3nt: TGCGCCAGCAGCTTGGCCATGGTTGGGAACCAAGAGACCCAGTACTTC; CDR3aa: CASSLAMVGNQETQYF; j_gene: TRBJ2-5; d_gene: -; abundance: many; v_gene: TRBV5-1
CDR3nt: TGTGCCAGCAGCCAGACCAGAGGAGATACGCAGTATTTT; CDR3aa: CASSQTRGDTQYF; j_gene: TRBJ2-3; d_gene: -; abundance: -; v_gene: TRBV13
CDR3nt: TGTGCCATCAGTGAGTCTGGGTACAGCGAAGGCTACACCTTC; CDR3aa: CAISESGYSEGYTF; j_gene: TRBJ1-2; d_gene: -; abundance: many; v_gene: TRBV10-3
CDR3nt: TGTGCCAGCTCACTCAGGGGGACTCAGAACACCGGGGAGCTGTTTTTT; CDR3aa: CASSLRGTQNTGELFF; j_gene: TRBJ2-2; d_gene: -; abundance: -; v_gene: TRBV18
CDR3nt: TGTGCCACCAGTGATCACCCTCCAAGCTATGGCTACACCTTC; CDR3aa: CATSDHPPSYGYTF; j_gene: TRBJ1-2; d_gene: -; abundance: -; v_gene: TRBV24-1
CDR3nt: TGTGCCAGCAGCTTAGGTCTTTCGAATTTCAATCAGCCCCAGCATTTT; CDR3aa: CASSLGLSNFNQPQHF; j_gene: TRBJ1-5; d_gene: -; abundance: many; v_gene: TRBV11-2
CDR3nt: TGTGCCAGCAGCCCTGTGCGGGAGAACACCGGGGAGCTGTTTTTT; CDR3aa: CASSPVRENTGELFF; j_gene: TRBJ2-2; d_gene: -; abundance: -; v_gene: TRBV6-1
CDR3nt: TGTGCCAGCAGAGCCGGGACAAACGATTTAGAAGGGGACTTC; CDR3aa: CASRAGTNDLEGDF; j_gene: TRBJ2-7; d_gene: -; abundance: many; v_gene: TRBV2
CDR3nt: TGCGCCAGCAGCTCGAACGGAGGGCGGGAGCAGTACTTC; CDR3aa: CASSSNGGREQYF; j_gene: TRBJ2-7; d_gene: -; abundance: many; v_gene: TRBV5-1
CDR3nt: TGTGCCAGCAGTGATAGTGTGGCAGATACGCAGTATTTT; CDR3aa: CASSDSVADTQYF; j_gene: TRBJ2-3; d_gene: -; abundance: many; v_gene: TRBV2
CDR3nt: TGCAGTGGTACGGAACATGCCTCTGGAAACACCATATATTTT; CDR3aa: CSGTEHASGNTIYF; j_gene: TRBJ1-3; d_gene: -; abundance: few; v_gene: TRBV20-1
CDR3nt: TGTGCCAGCAGCCTAGGGACAGGGGGAGAAAAACTGTTTTTT; CDR3aa: CASSLGTGGEKLFF; j_gene: TRBJ1-4; d_gene: TRBD1; abundance: many; v_gene: TRBV11-2
CDR3nt: TGTGCCAGCAGCGACCGTGGGGGCCCTCCGTCTTACGAGCAGTACTTC; CDR3aa: CASSDRGGPPSYEQYF; j_gene: TRBJ2-7; d_gene: -; abundance: many; v_gene: TRBV2
CDR3nt: TGTGCCAGCAGCTTAGGATGGACCACCTACGAGCAGTACTTC; CDR3aa: CASSLGWTTYEQYF; j_gene: TRBJ2-7; d_gene: -; abundance: many; v_gene: TRBV7-9
CDR3nt: TGTGCCAGTAGTATGAGCGGGGCTGACACCCTAGAGACCCAGTACTTC; CDR3aa: CASSMSGADTLETQYF; j_gene: TRBJ2-5; d_gene: TRBD2; abundance: few; v_gene: TRBV19
CDR3nt: TGCAGTGCTAGGTACACTGAAGCTTTCTTT; CDR3aa: CSARYTEAFF; j_gene: TRBJ1-1; d_gene: -; abundance: many; v_gene: TRBV20-1
CDR3nt: TGTGCCAGCAGTGAAGCGTATTCTTACGGGCCGACCTCCTATGGCTACACCTTC; CDR3aa: CASSEAYSYGPTSYGYTF; j_gene: TRBJ1-2; d_gene: -; abundance: many; v_gene: TRBV2
CDR3nt: TGTGCCAGCAGCTCCTCGGAAGGGAACGAGCAGTACTTC; CDR3aa: CASSSSEGNEQYF; j_gene: TRBJ2-7; d_gene: -; abundance: many; v_gene: TRBV5-4
CDR3nt: TGCAGTGCTAGAATGTGGCAGGAGGGGAACACCGGGGAGCTGTTTTTT; CDR3aa: CSARMWQEGNTGELFF; j_gene: TRBJ2-2; d_gene: -; abundance: -; v_gene: TRBV20-1
CDR3nt: TGTGCCAGCAGTGATCGAGTACAGGGATCCGTCAATCAGCCCCAGCATTTT; CDR3aa: CASSDRVQGSVNQPQHF; j_gene: TRBJ1-5; d_gene: -; abundance: few; v_gene: TRBV25-1
CDR3nt: TGTGCCAGCAGTCGAGCGGGAGGGGCCTTCAATGAGCAGTTCTTC; CDR3aa: CASSRAGGAFNEQFF; j_gene: TRBJ2-1; d_gene: TRBD2; abundance: few; v_gene: TRBV5-6
CDR3nt: TGCAGCGTTGGGGGCGACAGATATGGCTACACCTTC; CDR3aa: CSVGGDRYGYTF; j_gene: TRBJ1-2; d_gene: -; abundance: -; v_gene: TRBV29-1
CDR3nt: TGTGCCAGCCGGACTAGCGACTACAATGAGCAGTTCTTC; CDR3aa: CASRTSDYNEQFF; j_gene: TRBJ2-1; d_gene: TRBD2; abundance: many; v_gene: TRBV12-3/TRBV12-4
CDR3nt: TGTGCCACCAGCAGAGGGAATGACAGGTATTTACCCTACGAGCAGTACTTC; CDR3aa: CATSRGNDRYLPYEQYF; j_gene: TRBJ2-7; d_gene: -; abundance: -; v_gene: TRBV15
CDR3nt: TGTGCCAGCAGCTCCTATACGGAGGGGGGCGAGACCCAGTACTTC; CDR3aa: CASSSYTEGGETQYF; j_gene: TRBJ2-5; d_gene: -; abundance: many; v_gene: TRBV11-1
CDR3nt: TGCGCCAGCAGCTTACCAGCGCGTAATGAAAAACTGTTTTTT; CDR3aa: CASSLPARNEKLFF; j_gene: TRBJ1-4; d_gene: -; abundance: many; v_gene: TRBV5-1
CDR3nt: TGTGCCAGCAGCCCGCGGAGAACCAATCAGCCCCAGCATTTT; CDR3aa: CASSPRRTNQPQHF; j_gene: TRBJ1-5; d_gene: -; abundance: many; v_gene: TRBV7-8
CDR3nt: TGCGCCAGCAGCTTAACTAGCGGGACCCCCTACGAGCAGTACTTC; CDR3aa: CASSLTSGTPYEQYF; j_gene: TRBJ2-7; d_gene: TRBD2; abundance: many; v_gene: TRBV5-1
CDR3nt: TGTGCCAGCAGTTTATCCGCGGGTGGTGAAGCTTTCTTT; CDR3aa: CASSLSAGGEAFF; j_gene: TRBJ1-1; d_gene: -; abundance: few; v_gene: TRBV27
CDR3nt: TGTGCCAGCAGCCCGGGCTTTAGCTCCTATAATTCACCCCTCCACTTT; CDR3aa: CASSPGFSSYNSPLHF; j_gene: TRBJ1-6; d_gene: -; abundance: -; v_gene: TRBV7-9
CDR3nt: TGTGCCAGTAGAACGACTAGCGGCACAGATACGCAGTATTTT; CDR3aa: CASRTTSGTDTQYF; j_gene: TRBJ2-3; d_gene: TRBD2; abundance: few; v_gene: TRBV19
CDR3nt: TGTGCCAGCAGCCAAGATCCGGGACAGCTTCTTTACGAGCAGTACTTC; CDR3aa: CASSQDPGQLLYEQYF; j_gene: TRBJ2-7; d_gene: TRBD1; abundance: -; v_gene: TRBV4-2
CDR3nt: TGTGCCAGCAGTGAGAACCAGGGCGATAGCACTGAAGCTTTCTTT; CDR3aa: CASSENQGDSTEAFF; j_gene: TRBJ1-1; d_gene: -; abundance: many; v_gene: TRBV9
CDR3nt: TGTGCCAGCAGTTCCGGGACGCCCGTCAATGAGCAGTTCTTC; CDR3aa: CASSSGTPVNEQFF; j_gene: TRBJ2-1; d_gene: -; abundance: many; v_gene: TRBV6-5
CDR3nt: TGCAGTTACACCGGGGAAGAGGCCCAGTACTTC; CDR3aa: CSYTGEEAQYF; j_gene: TRBJ2-5; d_gene: -; abundance: few; v_gene: TRBV20-1
CDR3nt: TGTGCCAGCAGCTTAGAAGGGGCACTGAACACTGAAGCTTTCTTT; CDR3aa: CASSLEGALNTEAFF; j_gene: TRBJ1-1; d_gene: -; abundance: many; v_gene: TRBV11-1
CDR3nt: TGTGCCAGCAGCTTACGTATCAACACTGAAGCTTTCTTT; CDR3aa: CASSLRINTEAFF; j_gene: TRBJ1-1; d_gene: -; abundance: many; v_gene: TRBV12-3/TRBV12-4
CDR3nt: TGTGCCAGCAGTCACACCGACAGGGTGGGAGCTTTCTTT; CDR3aa: CASSHTDRVGAFF; j_gene: TRBJ1-1; d_gene: TRBD1; abundance: few; v_gene: TRBV14